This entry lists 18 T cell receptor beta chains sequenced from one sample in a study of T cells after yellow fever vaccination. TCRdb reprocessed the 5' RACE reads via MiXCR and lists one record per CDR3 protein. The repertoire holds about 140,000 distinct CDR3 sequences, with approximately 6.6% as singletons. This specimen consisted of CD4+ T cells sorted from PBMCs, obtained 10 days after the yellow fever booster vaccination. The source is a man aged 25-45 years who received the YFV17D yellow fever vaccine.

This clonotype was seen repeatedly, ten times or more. The chain's CDR3 is CASSQDDTEAFF. As DNA, the CDR3 is TGTGCCAGCAGCCAAGATGACACTGAAGCTTTCTTT. The V gene is TRBV4-2, the J gene TRBJ1-1; D is ambiguous. Germline loops: CDR1 LGHNA, CDR2 YNFKEQ. V shed 0 bases and J shed 3 bases, with 2 bases lying between them. The CDR3 is 12 residues long.

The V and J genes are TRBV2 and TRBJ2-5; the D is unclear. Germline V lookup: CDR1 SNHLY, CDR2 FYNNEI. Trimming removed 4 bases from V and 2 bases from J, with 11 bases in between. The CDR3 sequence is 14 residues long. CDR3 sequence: CASSVLAAQETQYF. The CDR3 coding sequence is TGTGCCAGCAGTGTATTAGCAGCTCAAGAGACCCAGTACTTC.

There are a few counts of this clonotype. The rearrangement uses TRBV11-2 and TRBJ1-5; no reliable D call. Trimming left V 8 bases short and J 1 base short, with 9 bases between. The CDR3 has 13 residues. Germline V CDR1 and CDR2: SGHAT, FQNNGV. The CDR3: CASAGTSNQPQHF. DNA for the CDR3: TGTGCCAGCGCTGGAACGAGCAATCAGCCCCAGCATTTT.

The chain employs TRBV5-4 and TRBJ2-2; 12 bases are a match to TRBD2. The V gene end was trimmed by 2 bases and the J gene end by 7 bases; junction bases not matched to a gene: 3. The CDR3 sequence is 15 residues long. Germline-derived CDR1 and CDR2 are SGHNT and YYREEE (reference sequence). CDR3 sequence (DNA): TGTGCCAGCAGCTTAGCTAGCGGGAGGGGCGGGGAGCTGTTTTTT. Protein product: CASSLASGRGGELFF.

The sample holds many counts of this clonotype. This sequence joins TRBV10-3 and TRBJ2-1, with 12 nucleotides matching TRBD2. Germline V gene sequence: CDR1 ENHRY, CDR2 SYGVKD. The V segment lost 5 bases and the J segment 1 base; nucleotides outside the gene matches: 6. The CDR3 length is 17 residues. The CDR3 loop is CAISLTSGSSSYNEQFF. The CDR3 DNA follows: TGTGCCATCAGTTTGACTAGCGGGAGTTCGTCCTACAATGAGCAGTTCTTC.

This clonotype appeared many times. The CDR3 DNA follows: TGCAGTGCTGTTAGGGCAGTAGGCCTGCTCGAGCAGTACTTC. Protein: CSAVRAVGLLEQYF. The gene calls are TRBV20-1 and TRBJ2-7; D unclear. Trimming pared 5 bases from V and 6 bases from J, leaving 20 bases between. Germline V gives CDR1 DFQATT, CDR2 SNEGSKA (reference sequence). The CDR3 sequence is 14 residues long.

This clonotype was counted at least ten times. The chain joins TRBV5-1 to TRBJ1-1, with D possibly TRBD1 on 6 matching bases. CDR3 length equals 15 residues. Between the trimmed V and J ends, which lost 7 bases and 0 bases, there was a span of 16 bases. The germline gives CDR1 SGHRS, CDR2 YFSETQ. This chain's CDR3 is CASLLGPGVNTEAFF. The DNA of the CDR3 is TGCGCCAGCCTCTTAGGACCAGGGGTGAACACTGAAGCTTTCTTT.

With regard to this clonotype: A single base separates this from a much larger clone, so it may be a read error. The DNA of the CDR3 is TGCGCCAGCAGCCACGAGGCTAGCGGATACAATGAGCAGTTCTTC. It translates to CASSHEASGYNEQFF. The gene calls are TRBV4-3 and TRBJ2-1; TRBD2 aligns across 7 bases. The CDR3 extends over 15 amino acids. Germline values: CDR1 LGHNA, CDR2 YSLEER. The V segment lost 3 bases and the J segment 4 bases; nucleotides outside the gene matches: 6.

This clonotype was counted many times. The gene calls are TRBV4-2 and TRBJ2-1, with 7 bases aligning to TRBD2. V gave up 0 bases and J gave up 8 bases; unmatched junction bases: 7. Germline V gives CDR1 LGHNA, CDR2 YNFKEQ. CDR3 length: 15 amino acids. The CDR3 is CASSQDDAGVDEQFF. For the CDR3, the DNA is TGTGCCAGCAGCCAAGATGACGCGGGAGTGGATGAGCAGTTCTTC.

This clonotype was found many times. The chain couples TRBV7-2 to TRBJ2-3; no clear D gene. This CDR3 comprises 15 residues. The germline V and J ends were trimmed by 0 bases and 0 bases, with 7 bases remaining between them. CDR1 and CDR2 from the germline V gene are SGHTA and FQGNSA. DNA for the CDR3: TGTGCCAGCAGCTTAGCGTCTCTAAGCACAGATACGCAGTATTTT. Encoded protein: CASSLASLSTDTQYF.

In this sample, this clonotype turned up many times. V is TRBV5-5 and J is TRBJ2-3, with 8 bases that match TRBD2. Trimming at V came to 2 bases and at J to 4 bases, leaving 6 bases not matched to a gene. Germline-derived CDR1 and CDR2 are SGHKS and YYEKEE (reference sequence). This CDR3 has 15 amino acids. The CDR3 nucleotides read TGTGCCAGCAGCTTCACGGGAGGGGCTTCAGATACGCAGTATTTT. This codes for CASSFTGGASDTQYF.

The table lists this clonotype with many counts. The CDR3, as DNA: TGTGCCAGCAGCTTGCAGGCCCTGAACACTGAAGCTTTCTTT. Its translation is CASSLQALNTEAFF. This sequence joins TRBV7-9 and TRBJ1-1; D gene unclear. V lost 3 bases, J lost 0 bases, and 8 bases lay in between. The CDR3 contains 14 residues. CDR1 and CDR2 (germline): SEHNR, FQNEAQ (reference sequence).

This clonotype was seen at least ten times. CDR3 nucleotides: TGTGCCAGCGGGCTGGCGGGAGCTTACTACAATGAGCAGTTCTTC. Encoded protein: CASGLAGAYYNEQFF. The rearrangement joins TRBV18 to TRBJ2-1, with TRBD2 identical over 7 bases. Germline V CDR1 and CDR2: KGHSH, LQKENI. V dropped 8 bases and J dropped 3; count of bases not matched to a gene: 10. This CDR3 has 15 amino acids.

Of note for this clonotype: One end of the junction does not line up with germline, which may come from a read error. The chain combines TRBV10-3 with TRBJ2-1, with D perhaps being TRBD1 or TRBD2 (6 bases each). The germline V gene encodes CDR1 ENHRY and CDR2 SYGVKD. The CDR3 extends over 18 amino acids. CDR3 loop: CAFSAAGGANRGNYEQFF. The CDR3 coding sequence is TGTGCCTTCAGTGCCGCCGGGGGCGCAAATCGGGGGAATTATGAGCAGTTCTTC.

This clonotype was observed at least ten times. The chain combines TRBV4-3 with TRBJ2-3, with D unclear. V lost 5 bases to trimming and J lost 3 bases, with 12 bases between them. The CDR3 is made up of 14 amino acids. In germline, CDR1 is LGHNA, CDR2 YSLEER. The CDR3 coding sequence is TGCGCCAGCAGCTCACCCCCTTTGACAGATACGCAGTATTTT. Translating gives CASSSPPLTDTQYF.

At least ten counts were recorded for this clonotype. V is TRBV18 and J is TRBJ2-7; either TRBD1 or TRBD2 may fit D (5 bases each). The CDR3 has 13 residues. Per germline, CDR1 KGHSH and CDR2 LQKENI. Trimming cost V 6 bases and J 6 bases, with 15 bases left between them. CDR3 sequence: CASSPGQEAEQYF. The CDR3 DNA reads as TGTGCCAGCTCCCCAGGGCAGGAGGCCGAGCAGTACTTC.

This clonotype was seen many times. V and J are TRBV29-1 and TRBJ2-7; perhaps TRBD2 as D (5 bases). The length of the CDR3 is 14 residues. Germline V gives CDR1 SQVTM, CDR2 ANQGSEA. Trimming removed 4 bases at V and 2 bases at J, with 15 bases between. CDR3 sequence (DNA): TGCAGCGTTGGGAACGCGGGCCGGACCTACGAGCAGTACTTC. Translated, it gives CSVGNAGRTYEQYF.

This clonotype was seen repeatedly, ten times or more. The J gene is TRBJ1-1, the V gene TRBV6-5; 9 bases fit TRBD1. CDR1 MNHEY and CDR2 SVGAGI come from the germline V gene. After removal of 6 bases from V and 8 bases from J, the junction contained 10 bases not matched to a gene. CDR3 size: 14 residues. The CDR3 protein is CASRPGQGGSEAFF. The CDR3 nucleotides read TGTGCCAGCAGGCCGGGACAGGGCGGTTCAGAAGCTTTCTTT.